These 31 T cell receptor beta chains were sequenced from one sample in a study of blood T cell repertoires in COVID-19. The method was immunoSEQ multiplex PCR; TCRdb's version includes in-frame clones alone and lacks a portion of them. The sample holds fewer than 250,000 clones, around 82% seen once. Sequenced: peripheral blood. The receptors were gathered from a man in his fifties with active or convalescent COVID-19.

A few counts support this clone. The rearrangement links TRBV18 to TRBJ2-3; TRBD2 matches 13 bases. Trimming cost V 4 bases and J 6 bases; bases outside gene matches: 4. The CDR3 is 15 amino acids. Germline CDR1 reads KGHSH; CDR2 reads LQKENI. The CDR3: CASSRLAGGWDTQYF. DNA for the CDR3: TGTGCCAGCTCACGACTAGCGGGGGGATGGGATACGCAGTATTTT.

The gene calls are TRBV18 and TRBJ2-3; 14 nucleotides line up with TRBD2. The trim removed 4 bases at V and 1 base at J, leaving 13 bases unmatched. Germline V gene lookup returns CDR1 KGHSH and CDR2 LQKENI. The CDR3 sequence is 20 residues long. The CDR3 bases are TGTGCCAGCTCACGTGAAGGACCGGGACTAGCGGGGGTTGGCACAGATACGCAGTATTTT. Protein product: CASSREGPGLAGVGTDTQYF.

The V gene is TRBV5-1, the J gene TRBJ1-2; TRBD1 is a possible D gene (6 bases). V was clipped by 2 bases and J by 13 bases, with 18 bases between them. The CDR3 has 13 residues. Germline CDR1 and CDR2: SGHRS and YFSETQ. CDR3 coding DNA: TGCGCCAGCAGCTTAAATTTACAGGGAGTGATCACCTTC. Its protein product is CASSLNLQGVITF.

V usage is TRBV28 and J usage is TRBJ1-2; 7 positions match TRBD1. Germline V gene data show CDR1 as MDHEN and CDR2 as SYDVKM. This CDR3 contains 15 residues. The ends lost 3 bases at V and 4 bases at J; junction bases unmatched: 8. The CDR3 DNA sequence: TGTGCCAGCAGTTTGGGTGGAGCAGGGGGCTATGGCTACACCTTC. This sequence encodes CASSLGGAGGYGYTF.

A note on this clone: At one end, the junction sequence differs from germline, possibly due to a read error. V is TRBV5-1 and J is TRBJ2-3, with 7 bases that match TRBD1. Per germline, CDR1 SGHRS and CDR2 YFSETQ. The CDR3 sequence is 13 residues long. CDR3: CASSGTGTETQYF. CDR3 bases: TGCGCCAGCAGCGGAACCGGGACAGAGACGCAGTATTTT. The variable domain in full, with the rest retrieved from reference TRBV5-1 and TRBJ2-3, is KAGVTQTPRYLIKTRGQQVTLSCSPISGHRSVSWYQQTPGQGLQFLFEYFSETQRNKGNFPGRFSGRQFSNSRSEMNVSTLELGDSALYLCASSGTGTETQYFGPGTRLTVL.

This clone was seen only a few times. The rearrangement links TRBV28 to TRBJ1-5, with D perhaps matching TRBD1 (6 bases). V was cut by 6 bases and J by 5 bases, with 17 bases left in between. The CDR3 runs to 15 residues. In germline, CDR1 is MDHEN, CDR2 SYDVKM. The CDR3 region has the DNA TGTGCCAGCAGCCGTTATAGGTCAGGGGATCAGCCCCAGCATTTT. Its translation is CASSRYRSGDQPQHF.

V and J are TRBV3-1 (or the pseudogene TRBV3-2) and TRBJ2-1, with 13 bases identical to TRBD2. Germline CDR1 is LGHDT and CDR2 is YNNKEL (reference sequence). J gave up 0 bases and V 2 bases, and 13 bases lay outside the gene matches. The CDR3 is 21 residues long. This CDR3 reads CASSQSRVGTSGTSSYNEQFF. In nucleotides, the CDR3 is TGTGCCAGCAGCCAAAGTCGTGTCGGGACTAGCGGGACAAGCTCCTACAATGAGCAGTTCTTC.

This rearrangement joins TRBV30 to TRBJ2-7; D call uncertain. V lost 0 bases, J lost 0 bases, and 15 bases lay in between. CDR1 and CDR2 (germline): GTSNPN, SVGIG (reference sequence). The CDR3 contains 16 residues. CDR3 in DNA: TGTGCCTGGAGTGTAGCCAGGCTAATTAGCTCCTACGAGCAGTACTTC. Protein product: CAWSVARLISSYEQYF.

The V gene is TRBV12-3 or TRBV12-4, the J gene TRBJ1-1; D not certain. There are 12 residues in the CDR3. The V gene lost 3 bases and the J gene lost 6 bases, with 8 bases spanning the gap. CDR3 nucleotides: TGTGCCAGCAGTTTCTCAGGTCCTGAAGCTTTCTTT. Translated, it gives CASSFSGPEAFF.

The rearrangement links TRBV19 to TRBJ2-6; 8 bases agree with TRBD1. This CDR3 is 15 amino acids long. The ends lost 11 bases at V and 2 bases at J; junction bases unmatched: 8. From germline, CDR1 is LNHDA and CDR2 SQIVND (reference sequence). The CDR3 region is CASRAGGAGANVLTF. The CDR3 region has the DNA TGTGCCTCCCGGGCAGGGGGCGCTGGGGCCAACGTCCTGACTTTC.

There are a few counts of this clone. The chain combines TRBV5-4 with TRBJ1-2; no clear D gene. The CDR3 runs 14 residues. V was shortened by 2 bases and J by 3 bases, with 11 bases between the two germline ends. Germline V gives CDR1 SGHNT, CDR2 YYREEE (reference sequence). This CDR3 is CASSFRRSYYGYTF. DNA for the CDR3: TGTGCCAGCAGCTTCCGTCGGAGCTACTATGGCTACACCTTC.

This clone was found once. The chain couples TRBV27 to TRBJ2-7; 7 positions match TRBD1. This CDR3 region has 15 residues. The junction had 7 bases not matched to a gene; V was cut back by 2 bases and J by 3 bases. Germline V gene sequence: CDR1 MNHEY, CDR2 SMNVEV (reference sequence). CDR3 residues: CASSLGRGRSYEQYF. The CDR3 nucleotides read TGTGCCAGCAGTTTAGGAAGGGGGCGAAGCTACGAGCAGTACTTC.

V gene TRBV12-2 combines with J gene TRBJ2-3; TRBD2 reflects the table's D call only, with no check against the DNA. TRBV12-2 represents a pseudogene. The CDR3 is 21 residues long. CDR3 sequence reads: CASRLGERSSAKRLSTDTQYF. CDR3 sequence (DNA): TGTGCAAGTCGCTTAGGAGAAAGGTCTAGCGCAAAACGACTGAGCACAGATACGCAGTATTTT.

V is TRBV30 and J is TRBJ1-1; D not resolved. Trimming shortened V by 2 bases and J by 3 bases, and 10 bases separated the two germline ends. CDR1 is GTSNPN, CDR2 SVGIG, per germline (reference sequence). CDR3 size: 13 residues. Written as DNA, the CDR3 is TGTGCCTGGAGTAAAAGACGGGACACTGAAGCTTTCTTT. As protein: CAWSKRRDTEAFF.

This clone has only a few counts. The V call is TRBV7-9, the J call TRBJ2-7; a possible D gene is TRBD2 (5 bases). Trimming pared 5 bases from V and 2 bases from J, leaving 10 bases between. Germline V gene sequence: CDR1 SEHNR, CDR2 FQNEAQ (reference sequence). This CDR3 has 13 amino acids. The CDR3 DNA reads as TGTGCCAGCAGCGGAGGCATTACCTACGAGCAGTACTTC. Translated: CASSGGITYEQYF.

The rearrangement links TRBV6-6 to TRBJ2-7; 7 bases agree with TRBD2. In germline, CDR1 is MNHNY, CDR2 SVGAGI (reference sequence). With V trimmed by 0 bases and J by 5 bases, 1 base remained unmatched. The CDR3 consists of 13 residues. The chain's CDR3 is CASSYSAGNEQYF. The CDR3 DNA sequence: TGTGCCAGCAGTTACTCAGCGGGGAACGAGCAGTACTTC.

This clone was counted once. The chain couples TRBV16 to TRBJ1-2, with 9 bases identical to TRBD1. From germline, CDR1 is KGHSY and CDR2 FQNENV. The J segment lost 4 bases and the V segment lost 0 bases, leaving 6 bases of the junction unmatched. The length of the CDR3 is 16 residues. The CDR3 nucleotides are TGTGCCAGCAGCCAATCCAAGGGACAGGGAAGCTATGGCTACACCTTC. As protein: CASSQSKGQGSYGYTF.

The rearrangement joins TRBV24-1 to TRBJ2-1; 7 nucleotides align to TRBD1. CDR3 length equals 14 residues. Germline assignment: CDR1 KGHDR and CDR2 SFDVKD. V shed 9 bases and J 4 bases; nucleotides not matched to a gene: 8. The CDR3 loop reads CATSRQGGYNEQFF. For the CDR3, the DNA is TGTGCCACCTCTCGACAGGGCGGGTACAATGAGCAGTTCTTC.

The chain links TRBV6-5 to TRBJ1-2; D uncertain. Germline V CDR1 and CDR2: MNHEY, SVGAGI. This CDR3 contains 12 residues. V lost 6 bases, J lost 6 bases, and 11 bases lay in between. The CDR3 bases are TGTGCCAGCAGCCCAGCGCGGAATGGCTACACCTTC. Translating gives CASSPARNGYTF.

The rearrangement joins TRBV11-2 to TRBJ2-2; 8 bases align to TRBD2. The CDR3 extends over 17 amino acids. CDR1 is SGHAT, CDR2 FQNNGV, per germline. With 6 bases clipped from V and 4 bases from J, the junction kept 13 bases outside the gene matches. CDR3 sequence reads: CASRNSRAGVGTGELFF. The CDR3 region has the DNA TGTGCCAGCAGGAACAGTCGAGCGGGGGTGGGCACCGGGGAGCTGTTTTTT.

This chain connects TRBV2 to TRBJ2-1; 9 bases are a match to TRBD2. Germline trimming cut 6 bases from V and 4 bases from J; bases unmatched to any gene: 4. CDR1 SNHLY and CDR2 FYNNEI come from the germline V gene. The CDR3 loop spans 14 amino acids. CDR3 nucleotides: TGTGCCAGCAGGGGACTAGCTGAATACAATGAGCAGTTCTTC. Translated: CASRGLAEYNEQFF. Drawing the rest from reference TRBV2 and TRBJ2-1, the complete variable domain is EPEVTQTPSHQVTQMGQEVILRCVPISNHLYFYWYRQILGQKVEFLVSFYNNEISEKSEIFDDQFSVERPDGSNFTLKIRSTKLEDSAMYFCASRGLAEYNEQFFGPGTRLTVL.

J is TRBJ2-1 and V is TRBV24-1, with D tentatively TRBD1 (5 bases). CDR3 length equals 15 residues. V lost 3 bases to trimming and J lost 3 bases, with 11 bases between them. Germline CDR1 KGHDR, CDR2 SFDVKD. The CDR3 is CATSDALGDYNEQFF. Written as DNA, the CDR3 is TGTGCCACCAGTGATGCCCTAGGGGACTACAATGAGCAGTTCTTC.

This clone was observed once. The CDR3, as DNA: TGTGCCAGCAGCTTAGTGCTAGCGGGGGGAGCAGATACGCAGTATTTT. The encoded protein is CASSLVLAGGADTQYF. V is TRBV7-2 and J is TRBJ2-3; 11 bases map to TRBD2. Germline loops: CDR1 SGHTA, CDR2 FQGNSA. The trim removed 1 base at V and 4 bases at J, leaving 4 bases unmatched. CDR3 length: 16 residues.

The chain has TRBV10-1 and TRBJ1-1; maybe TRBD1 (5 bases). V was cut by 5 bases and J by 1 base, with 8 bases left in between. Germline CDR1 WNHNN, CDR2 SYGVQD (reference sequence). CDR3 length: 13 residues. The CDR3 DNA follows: TGCGCCAGCAGTCTGGGGCAGAACACTGAAGCTTTCTTT. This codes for CASSLGQNTEAFF.

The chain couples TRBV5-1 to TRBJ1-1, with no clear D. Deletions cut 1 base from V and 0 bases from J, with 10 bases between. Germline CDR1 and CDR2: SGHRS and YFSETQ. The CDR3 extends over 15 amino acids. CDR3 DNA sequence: TGCGCCAGCAGCTTGTCTGGCCACGTGAACACTGAAGCTTTCTTT. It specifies CASSLSGHVNTEAFF.

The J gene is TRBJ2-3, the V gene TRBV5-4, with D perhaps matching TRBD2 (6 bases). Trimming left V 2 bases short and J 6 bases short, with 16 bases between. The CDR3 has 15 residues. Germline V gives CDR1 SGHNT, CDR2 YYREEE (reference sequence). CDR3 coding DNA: TGTGCCAGCAGCTTCGGCGGGAACCATGCTGATACGCAGTATTTT. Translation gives CASSFGGNHADTQYF.

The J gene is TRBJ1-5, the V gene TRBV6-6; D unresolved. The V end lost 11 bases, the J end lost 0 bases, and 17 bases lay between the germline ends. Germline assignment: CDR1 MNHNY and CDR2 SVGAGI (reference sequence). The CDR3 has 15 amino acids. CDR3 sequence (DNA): TGTGCCTGCACGGGTCGGCGTGATAGCAATCAGCCCCAGCATTTT. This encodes CACTGRRDSNQPQHF.

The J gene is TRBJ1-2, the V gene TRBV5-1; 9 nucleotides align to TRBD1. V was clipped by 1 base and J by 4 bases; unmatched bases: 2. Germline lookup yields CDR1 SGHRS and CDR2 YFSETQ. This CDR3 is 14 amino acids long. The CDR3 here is CASSLSDRGYGYTF. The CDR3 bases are TGCGCCAGCAGCTTGTCGGACAGGGGCTATGGCTACACCTTC.

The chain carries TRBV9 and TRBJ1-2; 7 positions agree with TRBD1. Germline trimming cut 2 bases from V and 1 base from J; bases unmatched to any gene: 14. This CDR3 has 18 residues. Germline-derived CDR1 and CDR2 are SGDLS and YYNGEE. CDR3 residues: CASSVQGDRTAFNYGYTF. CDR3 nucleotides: TGTGCCAGCAGCGTGCAGGGGGACCGAACCGCCTTTAACTATGGCTACACCTTC.

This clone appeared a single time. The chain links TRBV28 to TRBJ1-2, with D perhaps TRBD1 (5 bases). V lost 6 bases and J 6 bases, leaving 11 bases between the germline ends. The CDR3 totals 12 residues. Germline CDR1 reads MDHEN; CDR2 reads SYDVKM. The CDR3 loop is CASSQPGNGYTF. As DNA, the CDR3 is TGTGCCAGCAGCCAACCAGGGAATGGCTACACCTTC.

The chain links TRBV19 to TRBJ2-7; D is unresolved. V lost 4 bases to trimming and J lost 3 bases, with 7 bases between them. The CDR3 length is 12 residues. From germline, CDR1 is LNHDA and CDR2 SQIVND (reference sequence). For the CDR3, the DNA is TGTGCCAGTAGTAACAGCCGCTACGAGCAGTACTTC. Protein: CASSNSRYEQYF.